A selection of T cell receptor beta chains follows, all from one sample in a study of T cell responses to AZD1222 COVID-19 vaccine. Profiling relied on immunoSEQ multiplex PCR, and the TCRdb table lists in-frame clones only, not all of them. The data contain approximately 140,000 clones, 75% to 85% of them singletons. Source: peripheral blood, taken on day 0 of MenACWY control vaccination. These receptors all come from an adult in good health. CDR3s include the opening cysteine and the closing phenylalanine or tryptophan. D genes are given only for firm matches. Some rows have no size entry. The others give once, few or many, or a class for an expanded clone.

CDR3 DNA: TGTGCCAGCAGCGTAGGGACTGGAAACACCATATATTTT; CDR3 protein: CASSVGTGNTIYF; clone size: few; V gene: TRBV9; J gene: TRBJ1-3; D gene: .
CDR3 DNA: TGTGCCAGCAGCGCAGGACAGGGGGCGCGAGGTTATAATTCACCCCTCCACTTT; CDR3 protein: CASSAGQGARGYNSPLHF; clone size: .; V gene: TRBV2; J gene: TRBJ1-6; D gene: TRBD1
CDR3 DNA: TGCGCCAGCAGCCAAACGCTCTCTGGAAACACCATATATTTT; CDR3 protein: CASSQTLSGNTIYF; clone size: many; V gene: TRBV5-1; J gene: TRBJ1-3; D gene: .
CDR3 DNA: TGTGCCAGCAGTTACGATCTGGACAGGGGCATCCTCCACTTT; CDR3 protein: CASSYDLDRGILHF; clone size: .; V gene: TRBV6-5; J gene: TRBJ1-6; D gene: TRBD1
CDR3 DNA: TGTGCCAGCAGCCAATTTACGGTCGGGGCAAATGGCTACACCTTC; CDR3 protein: CASSQFTVGANGYTF; clone size: .; V gene: TRBV16; J gene: TRBJ1-2; D gene: .
CDR3 DNA: TGTGCCAGCAGCTCCGGGACAGGGTCTACCCCCCTCCACTTT; CDR3 protein: CASSSGTGSTPLHF; clone size: .; V gene: TRBV2; J gene: TRBJ1-6; D gene: TRBD1
CDR3 DNA: TGTGCCAGCAGTGATATAGGGTCTAACTATGGCTACACCTTC; CDR3 protein: CASSDIGSNYGYTF; clone size: .; V gene: TRBV25-1; J gene: TRBJ1-2; D gene: .
CDR3 DNA: TGCGCCAGCAGCTCCGACAGGGGAACAGGGCTAGGGACTGAAGCTTTCTTT; CDR3 protein: CASSSDRGTGLGTEAFF; clone size: .; V gene: TRBV5-1; J gene: TRBJ1-1; D gene: TRBD1
CDR3 DNA: TGTGCCAGCAGCGAGGGGGGTAATTCACCCCTCCACTTT; CDR3 protein: CASSEGGNSPLHF; clone size: many; V gene: TRBV9; J gene: TRBJ1-6; D gene: .
CDR3 DNA: TGTGCCAGCAGCAAACCCCGGGGCTTCTGGACTGAAGCTTTCTTT; CDR3 protein: CASSKPRGFWTEAFF; clone size: .; V gene: TRBV21-1; J gene: TRBJ1-1; D gene: .
CDR3 DNA: TGTGCCAGCAGAAAGGAAAATGGGGCTCGAGAGACCCAGTACTTC; CDR3 protein: CASRKENGARETQYF; clone size: .; V gene: TRBV2; J gene: TRBJ2-5; D gene: .
CDR3 DNA: TGTGCCAGCAGCCTGACAGTCAAACAAGAGACCCAGTACTTC; CDR3 protein: CASSLTVKQETQYF; clone size: .; V gene: TRBV3-1/TRBV3-2; J gene: TRBJ2-5; D gene: .
CDR3 DNA: TGTGCCAGCATGGGCCCCCGGGGGGGAGGAACTGAAGCTTTCTTT; CDR3 protein: CASMGPRGGGTEAFF; clone size: .; V gene: TRBV6-6; J gene: TRBJ1-1; D gene: .
CDR3 DNA: TGTGCCAGTAGTATAGGGGGACAGGGAAGTTACGGTGAAAAACTGTTTTTT; CDR3 protein: CASSIGGQGSYGEKLFF; clone size: .; V gene: TRBV19; J gene: TRBJ1-4; D gene: TRBD1
CDR3 DNA: TGCGCCAGCAGCACGACAGGGGACTGGAACGAGCAGTACTTC; CDR3 protein: CASSTTGDWNEQYF; clone size: .; V gene: TRBV5-1; J gene: TRBJ2-7; D gene: TRBD1
CDR3 DNA: TGTGCCAGCATGGAGCCCGGGACAGATACGCAGTATTTT; CDR3 protein: CASMEPGTDTQYF; clone size: .; V gene: TRBV2; J gene: TRBJ2-3; D gene: .
CDR3 DNA: TGTGCCAGCAGCCAAGACCCGAGCCGGGGGGGCAATGAGCAGTTCTTC; CDR3 protein: CASSQDPSRGGNEQFF; clone size: .; V gene: TRBV14; J gene: TRBJ2-1; D gene: TRBD2
CDR3 DNA: TGTGCCAGCAGTCCCGGGACAGGATCCACAGATACGCAGTATTTT; CDR3 protein: CASSPGTGSTDTQYF; clone size: .; V gene: TRBV14; J gene: TRBJ2-3; D gene: TRBD1
CDR3 DNA: TGTGCCAGTACCCCCCCCGCCGGGACACCCCACTATGGCTACACCTTC; CDR3 protein: CASTPPAGTPHYGYTF; clone size: .; V gene: TRBV19; J gene: TRBJ1-2; D gene: .
CDR3 DNA: TGTGCCAGCAGCGTAGAGCCTAACCAAATGAACACTGAAGCTTTCTTT; CDR3 protein: CASSVEPNQMNTEAFF; clone size: .; V gene: TRBV9; J gene: TRBJ1-1; D gene: .
CDR3 DNA: TGTGCCAGCAGTACCCCCCCGGGACAGGTAAATTCCAACTATGGCTACACCTTC; CDR3 protein: CASSTPPGQVNSNYGYTF; clone size: .; V gene: TRBV28; J gene: TRBJ1-2; D gene: TRBD1
CDR3 DNA: TGTGCCTGGAAATTCTCGGCCAAGAATTCACCCCTCCACTTT; CDR3 protein: CAWKFSAKNSPLHF; clone size: .; V gene: TRBV30; J gene: TRBJ1-6; D gene: .
CDR3 DNA: TGTGCCAGCAGCGACAGGGTATATGGCTACACCTTC; CDR3 protein: CASSDRVYGYTF; clone size: .; V gene: TRBV3-1/TRBV3-2; J gene: TRBJ1-2; D gene: TRBD1
CDR3 DNA: TGTGCCAGCAGCTTAGAGCCCGGGCCCAATGAGCAGTTCTTC; CDR3 protein: CASSLEPGPNEQFF; clone size: .; V gene: TRBV11-2; J gene: TRBJ2-1; D gene: .
CDR3 DNA: TGTGCCAGCAGCTTGGGGAGCAGATATCCAGCTTTCTTT; CDR3 protein: CASSLGSRYPAFF; clone size: .; V gene: TRBV5-6; J gene: TRBJ1-1; D gene: .
CDR3 DNA: TGTGCCAGCAGGAGGGGGGGTTGGGATCAGCCCCAGCATTTT; CDR3 protein: CASRRGGWDQPQHF; clone size: once; V gene: TRBV2; J gene: TRBJ1-5; D gene: .
CDR3 DNA: TGTGCCAGCTCCCCCGGGGGCCGGGATCAGCCCCAGCATTTT; CDR3 protein: CASSPGGRDQPQHF; clone size: many; V gene: TRBV5-5; J gene: TRBJ1-5; D gene: .
CDR3 DNA: TGTGCCAGTACTCCCGACAGGGGTAGAACTGAAGCTTTCTTT; CDR3 protein: CASTPDRGRTEAFF; clone size: .; V gene: TRBV19; J gene: TRBJ1-1; D gene: TRBD1
CDR3 DNA: TGTGCCAGCTCACCGGCCCGGATTGATCAGCCCCAGCATTTT; CDR3 protein: CASSPARIDQPQHF; clone size: .; V gene: TRBV18; J gene: TRBJ1-5; D gene: .
CDR3 DNA: TGCGCCAGCAGCTTGGCTCTTTCCCTCAGCTCCTACAATGAGCAGTTCTTC; CDR3 protein: CASSLALSLSSYNEQFF; clone size: .; V gene: TRBV5-1; J gene: TRBJ2-1; D gene: .
CDR3 DNA: TGTGCCAGCAGCTTGTCCAGGGAGAACACCATATATTTT; CDR3 protein: CASSLSRENTIYF; clone size: .; V gene: TRBV5-4; J gene: TRBJ1-3; D gene: .
CDR3 DNA: TGTGCCACCAGCATCGAATACAATGAGCAGTTCTTC; CDR3 protein: CATSIEYNEQFF; clone size: .; V gene: TRBV15; J gene: TRBJ2-1; D gene: .
CDR3 DNA: TGTGCCACCAGTGACCTGGGACGGACTGAAGCTTTCTTT; CDR3 protein: CATSDLGRTEAFF; clone size: .; V gene: TRBV24-1; J gene: TRBJ1-1; D gene: .
CDR3 DNA: TGTGCCAGCAGCTCCTTTGGGGACACTGAAGCTTTCTTT; CDR3 protein: CASSSFGDTEAFF; clone size: many; V gene: TRBV5-4; J gene: TRBJ1-1; D gene: .
CDR3 DNA: TGTGCCAGCTCCACCTCGGGCCCAGCGGGCGGCACAGATACGCAGTATTTT; CDR3 protein: CASSTSGPAGGTDTQYF; clone size: .; V gene: TRBV18; J gene: TRBJ2-3; D gene: .
CDR3 DNA: TGTGCCAGCAGCATAGAGGAGAATGGCTACACCTTC; CDR3 protein: CASSIEENGYTF; clone size: .; V gene: TRBV2; J gene: TRBJ1-2; D gene: .
CDR3 DNA: TGTGCCAGCAGTGAACCCGACAGAGTTTTAGGAGGCTACACCTTC; CDR3 protein: CASSEPDRVLGGYTF; clone size: .; V gene: TRBV6-1; J gene: TRBJ1-2; D gene: .
CDR3 DNA: TGTGCCAGTAGTACTCGACCTCACACTGAAGCTTTCTTT; CDR3 protein: CASSTRPHTEAFF; clone size: few; V gene: TRBV19; J gene: TRBJ1-1; D gene: .
CDR3 DNA: TGCAGCGTCTCATCACCTCTGGGGACAGGGAACCTCTCTGGAAACACCATATATTTT; CDR3 protein: CSVSSPLGTGNLSGNTIYF; clone size: .; V gene: TRBV29-1; J gene: TRBJ1-3; D gene: TRBD1
CDR3 DNA: TGTGCCAGCAGTTTCCTTTCCCGGGACAGGGGTGGGGATGAGCAGTTCTTC; CDR3 protein: CASSFLSRDRGGDEQFF; clone size: .; V gene: TRBV6-9; J gene: TRBJ2-1; D gene: TRBD1
CDR3 DNA: TGTGCCAGCTCACCACGGGGGACACCCGGGATGAACACTGAAGCTTTCTTT; CDR3 protein: CASSPRGTPGMNTEAFF; clone size: .; V gene: TRBV18; J gene: TRBJ1-1; D gene: .
CDR3 DNA: TGTGCCAGCAGCGTCACAGGGGAAAGGTCCTATAATTCACCCCTCCACTTT; CDR3 protein: CASSVTGERSYNSPLHF; clone size: .; V gene: TRBV9; J gene: TRBJ1-6; D gene: TRBD1
CDR3 DNA: TGTGCCAGCAGCACTGGACTGGGGGAGGTCAATGAGCAGTTCTTC; CDR3 protein: CASSTGLGEVNEQFF; clone size: few; V gene: TRBV25-1; J gene: TRBJ2-1; D gene: .
CDR3 DNA: TGCGCCAGCAGACGACAGGGAGATTATAATTTACCCCTCCACTTT; CDR3 protein: CASRRQGDYNLPLHF; clone size: .; V gene: TRBV5-1; J gene: TRBJ1-6; D gene: TRBD1
CDR3 DNA: TGTGCCAGCAGCCAACAACGAAGGGGGTCGGGCTATGGCTACACCTTC; CDR3 protein: CASSQQRRGSGYGYTF; clone size: .; V gene: TRBV3-1/TRBV3-2; J gene: TRBJ1-2; D gene: .
CDR3 DNA: TGTGCCAGCAGCTCCGGACAGCCCAACTCTGGAAACACCATATATTTT; CDR3 protein: CASSSGQPNSGNTIYF; clone size: .; V gene: TRBV7-9; J gene: TRBJ1-3; D gene: .
CDR3 DNA: TGTGCCAGCAGCGTAGAGGACCGCAGGGGGAATTCACCCCTCCACTTT; CDR3 protein: CASSVEDRRGNSPLHF; clone size: .; V gene: TRBV9; J gene: TRBJ1-6; D gene: TRBD1
CDR3 DNA: TGTGCCAGCAGGGCGACAGGGGGCGCGGTCGGGGAGCTGTTTTTT; CDR3 protein: CASRATGGAVGELFF; clone size: .; V gene: TRBV6-5; J gene: TRBJ2-2; D gene: TRBD1
CDR3 DNA: TGCAGCGTAAGACAGGGGGCCACAGATACGCAGTATTTT; CDR3 protein: CSVRQGATDTQYF; clone size: once; V gene: TRBV29-1; J gene: TRBJ2-3; D gene: TRBD1
CDR3 DNA: TGTGCCCGACAACTAGCGGGGGGCGTCAGGACAGATACGCAGTATTTT; CDR3 protein: CARQLAGGVRTDTQYF; clone size: once; V gene: TRBV2; J gene: TRBJ2-3; D gene: TRBD2
CDR3 DNA: TGCAGCGTTGCTGACCAGTCGGGCTACACCTTC; CDR3 protein: CSVADQSGYTF; clone size: few; V gene: TRBV29-1; J gene: TRBJ1-2; D gene: .
CDR3 DNA: TGTGCCAGCAGTTTATCTCTGAGCAATCAGCCCCAGCATTTT; CDR3 protein: CASSLSLSNQPQHF; clone size: .; V gene: TRBV28; J gene: TRBJ1-5; D gene: .